A single TCR beta chain is shown here with its context. Clones were read by immunoSEQ multiplex PCR, and TCRdb kept only the in-frame ones, dropping some. The data hold 100,000 to 140,000 clones, with nearly 90% observed a single time. These data come from a study of T cell responses to AZD1222 COVID-19 vaccine. CDR1 and CDR2 from the germline V gene are SGHDT and YYEEEE. V was clipped by 2 bases and J by 6 bases, with 5 bases between them. CDR3 length equals 11 residues. Here the sequenced sample was peripheral blood, taken 28 days after the second AZD1222 dose. The V and J genes are TRBV5-6 and TRBJ1-1; D call uncertain. The clonotype comes from an adult who received the AZD1222 COVID-19 vaccine. CDR3 in DNA: TGTGCCAGCAGCTTTGGGGCTGAAGCTTTCTTT. It translates to CASSFGAEAFF.